The rows below give T cell receptor beta chains drawn from one sample of a study of T cells in Graves' hyperthyroidism and ophthalmopathy. MiXCR was run by TCRdb on the multiplex PCR reads, yielding one entry per CDR3 protein. The table lists 400,000 to 500,000 distinct CDR3 sequences, over 13% of them singletons. Sequencing was performed on blood. All receptors derive from a woman younger than 30 with Graves' hyperthyroidism. CDR3s include the opening cysteine and the closing phenylalanine or tryptophan. D genes are given only for firm matches. Where a row states a size, it is once, few, many or the class of an expanded clone; other rows omit it.

cdr3_nt	cdr3_aa	v_call	clone_size	j_call	d_call
TGTGCCAGCAGTTTATCGACGCGCCCCTATAATTCACCCCTCCACTTT	CASSLSTRPYNSPLHF	TRBV27	many	TRBJ1-6	.
TGTGCCAGCTCACCACCAGAACTTCGACAGGGAGCTTTCTTT	CASSPPELRQGAFF	TRBV18	few	TRBJ1-1	TRBD1
TGTGCCAGCAGCAAACCCAGGGGCGAAGCTAACTATGGCTACACCTTC	CASSKPRGEANYGYTF	TRBV4-2	few	TRBJ1-2	.
TGCAGTGCTAGACCCCAAACAGGGCCTCCGATGTCCACTGAAGCTTTCTTT	CSARPQTGPPMSTEAFF	TRBV20-1	many	TRBJ1-1	.
TGCAGTGCTAGTCGTAGCGGGAGTGGTGAGCAGTACTTC	CSASRSGSGEQYF	TRBV20-1	many	TRBJ2-7	TRBD2
TGTGCCAGCAGGACACTAGCGGGAGAGGGTGAGCAGTTCTTC	CASRTLAGEGEQFF	TRBV3-1	many	TRBJ2-1	TRBD2
TGTGCCAGCACGGGCCTCGGGAGCAGGAGCAATGAGCAGTTCTTC	CASTGLGSRSNEQFF	TRBV27	few	TRBJ2-1	.
TGTGCCAGCAGCTCAGGGGTCAGGGGCACTGAAGCTTTCTTT	CASSSGVRGTEAFF	TRBV7-3	many	TRBJ1-1	.
TGTGCCAGTACCCCCGAAGCGTCCTACAATGAGCAGTTCTTC	CASTPEASYNEQFF	TRBV19	many	TRBJ2-1	.
TGTGCCAGCAGCCATCCCGAGCAGGGACATCGGCCCCAGCATTTT	CASSHPEQGHRPQHF	TRBV7-2	many	TRBJ1-5	.
TGTGCCAGCAGCTCCGGCCCAGGGCATGAATCTGGCTACACCTTC	CASSSGPGHESGYTF	TRBV12-3/TRBV12-4	many	TRBJ1-2	.
TGTGCCAGCAGTGGTAGGCCCGAACGAACCTTCCCGAACACTGAAGCTTTCTTT	CASSGRPERTFPNTEAFF	TRBV25-1	many	TRBJ1-1	.
TGCAGTGCTAGGACGGGAGGAAGAGATACGCAGTATTTT	CSARTGGRDTQYF	TRBV20-1	few	TRBJ2-3	TRBD2
TGTGCCAGCAATAAACTGGGGCTTCTGACAGATACGCAGTATTTT	CASNKLGLLTDTQYF	TRBV11-3	many	TRBJ2-3	.
TGTGCCAGCAGCCGAACTGGAGGGTTCGGGACCCAGTACTTC	CASSRTGGFGTQYF	TRBV4-2	.	TRBJ2-5	.
TGTGCCAGCGGTGGGGGGGGGAATTGGGGGAACACTGAAGCTTTCTTT	CASGGGGNWGNTEAFF	TRBV6-2/TRBV6-3	.	TRBJ1-1	.
TGTGCCAGCAGCCCACAGGGGACCATGGGGGAGCTGTTTTTT	CASSPQGTMGELFF	TRBV7-2	.	TRBJ2-2	TRBD1
TGTGCCTGGAGTGTTAGCACTGAAGCTTTCTTT	CAWSVSTEAFF	TRBV30	many	TRBJ1-1	.
TGTGCCACCAGTGGCGGCGGGACGGGCACAGATACGCAGTATTTT	CATSGGGTGTDTQYF	TRBV24-1	few	TRBJ2-3	.
TGTGCCAGTAGTACCCTCGCGGGAGGGACAGATACGCAGTATTTT	CASSTLAGGTDTQYF	TRBV19	.	TRBJ2-3	TRBD2
TGTGCCACCAGTGAGCAGGGGGAGAACACTGAAGCTTTCTTT	CATSEQGENTEAFF	TRBV24-1	once	TRBJ1-1	TRBD1
TGCAGCGTTCGGGAGTTGACGAGAGAGACCCAGTACTTC	CSVRELTRETQYF	TRBV29-1	many	TRBJ2-5	.
TGCAGTGCTAGCTATACAGGTGCCTATGGCTACACCTTC	CSASYTGAYGYTF	TRBV20-1	once	TRBJ1-2	.
TGTGCCAGCAGTTACGTAGGGACAGAGTCCTCGTATGGCTACACCTTC	CASSYVGTESSYGYTF	TRBV6-5	many	TRBJ1-2	TRBD1
TGCGCCAGCGCTAGCGGGAGAGATACGCAGTATTTT	CASASGRDTQYF	TRBV5-1	many	TRBJ2-3	TRBD2
TGCAGTGCGAAGGACAGGACGAAACTCTACGAGCAGTACTTC	CSAKDRTKLYEQYF	TRBV20-1	.	TRBJ2-7	TRBD1
TGTGCCAGCTCTAGACTAGCGGACACAGATACGCAGTATTTT	CASSRLADTDTQYF	TRBV18	many	TRBJ2-3	TRBD2
TGTGCCAGCAGTGATTCGACAACTAATGAAAAACTGTTTTTT	CASSDSTTNEKLFF	TRBV2	many	TRBJ1-4	.
TGTGCCATCAGTGATGGGACAGGCGTCACAGATACGCAGTATTTT	CAISDGTGVTDTQYF	TRBV10-3	many	TRBJ2-3	TRBD1
TGCGCCAGCAGCCCGCACGGGGGACAGGGCCCAGGTGGTGGCTACACCTTC	CASSPHGGQGPGGGYTF	TRBV4-1	.	TRBJ1-2	TRBD1
TGTGCCAGCAGTTTGGTTACAGGGGGCGACGAGACCCAGTACTTC	CASSLVTGGDETQYF	TRBV27	.	TRBJ2-5	TRBD1
TGTGCCAGCAGTTTATTATCACGGAATGAGCAGTTCTTC	CASSLLSRNEQFF	TRBV27	once	TRBJ2-1	.
TGTGCCACAGACCGGGATTCGAGCTCTGGGGCCAACGTCCTGACTTTC	CATDRDSSSGANVLTF	TRBV12-3/TRBV12-4	many	TRBJ2-6	.
TGTGCCAGCAGGGATTACACACGACTAGCGGCAAACACCGGGGAGCTGTTTTTT	CASRDYTRLAANTGELFF	TRBV2	.	TRBJ2-2	TRBD2
TGCGCCAGCAGCTTCGGACAGGCCAACTATGGCTACACCTTC	CASSFGQANYGYTF	TRBV5-1	many	TRBJ1-2	TRBD1
TGTGCCAGCAGTTCTCTAGCGGGAGAAAAACACAATGAGCAGTTCTTC	CASSSLAGEKHNEQFF	TRBV28	.	TRBJ2-1	TRBD2
TGTGCCAGCTCACCCAGGACAGGGGTCGTCTACGAGCAGTACTTC	CASSPRTGVVYEQYF	TRBV18	many	TRBJ2-7	TRBD1
TGTGCCAGCAGCGTAGAAGCCACCGCCACAGATACGCAGTATTTT	CASSVEATATDTQYF	TRBV9	few	TRBJ2-3	.
TGTGCCAGTAGTACTATCGGACTCCTAAACACCGGGGAGCTGTTTTTT	CASSTIGLLNTGELFF	TRBV19	.	TRBJ2-2	.
TGTGCCAGCAGCTTCGGATTTATCTGGGACTCGGACGATGAGCAGTTCTTC	CASSFGFIWDSDDEQFF	TRBV11-2	few	TRBJ2-1	.
TGTGCCAGCAGCCTGGCTCATAGCCCCACAGATACGCAGTATTTT	CASSLAHSPTDTQYF	TRBV3-1	many	TRBJ2-3	.
TGTGCCAGCAGCCTTTCTTTTTCAGCGGAACACTTTAATTCACCCCTCCACTTT	CASSLSFSAEHFNSPLHF	TRBV7-2	few	TRBJ1-6	.
TGTGCCAGCAGCTTAACTCTCGGACCAGGGACCTACAATGAGCAGTTCTTC	CASSLTLGPGTYNEQFF	TRBV7-3	few	TRBJ2-1	.
TGTGCCAGCAGTCTTAGCGGGATCTACACAGATACGCAGTATTTT	CASSLSGIYTDTQYF	TRBV27	.	TRBJ2-3	TRBD2
TGTGCCAGCAGCCCAGAGGGGCTCGTGAACACTGAAGCTTTCTTT	CASSPEGLVNTEAFF	TRBV11-2	many	TRBJ1-1	.
TGCGCCAGCAGCTTGAGGGCCGACGGGACCCAGTACTTC	CASSLRADGTQYF	TRBV5-1	many	TRBJ2-5	.
TGCGCCAGCAGGATGGAGGGCGGACCCACAGATACGCAGTATTTT	CASRMEGGPTDTQYF	TRBV5-1	few	TRBJ2-3	.
TGTGCTAGTGGTCGGGACAGATTGAACACTGAAGCTTTCTTT	CASGRDRLNTEAFF	TRBV12-5	.	TRBJ1-1	TRBD1
TGCGCCAGCAGCCATACACAACAGGAAGCATCGAGCTATGGCTACACCTTC	CASSHTQQEASSYGYTF	TRBV4-1	.	TRBJ1-2	.
TGTGCCAGCAGCCAAGCTCGGGCTAGCGGGAGCAATGAGCAGTTCTTC	CASSQARASGSNEQFF	TRBV3-1	few	TRBJ2-1	TRBD2
TGTGCCAGCAGTCTTCAGGGCCAACAGCCCCAGCATTTT	CASSLQGQQPQHF	TRBV27	few	TRBJ1-5	.
TGTGCCAGCAGCCAACTAGCGGGAATAGGCACAGATACGCAGTATTTT	CASSQLAGIGTDTQYF	TRBV3-1	many	TRBJ2-3	TRBD2
TGTGCCAGCAGCGTGTCCCCGGTTGCGAACACTGAAGCTTTCTTT	CASSVSPVANTEAFF	TRBV9	many	TRBJ1-1	.
TGTGCCAGCAGCTTAGTTACAGGGCGCGGCTACACCTTC	CASSLVTGRGYTF	TRBV7-2	few	TRBJ1-2	.
TGCAGTGCGGCGGACAGGGGCTCCTACGAGCAGTACTTC	CSAADRGSYEQYF	TRBV20-1	few	TRBJ2-7	TRBD1
TGTGCCAGCAGTGAAGGTTATACCAGGGTCGGGTATGGCTACACCTTC	CASSEGYTRVGYGYTF	TRBV6-1	many	TRBJ1-2	.
TGTGCCAGCAGTTTAACAGGGCGGGCTGGAAACACCATATATTTT	CASSLTGRAGNTIYF	TRBV28	few	TRBJ1-3	.
TGTGCCAGCAGTTTTGGGACAGGGGATATCAATGAGCAGTTCTTC	CASSFGTGDINEQFF	TRBV12-3/TRBV12-4	many	TRBJ2-1	TRBD1
TGTGCCAGCAGTTACACAAACAATCAGCCCCAGCATTTT	CASSYTNNQPQHF	TRBV6-6	many	TRBJ1-5	.
TGTGCCTGGAGTCCCGGGACCTCGGAGGAAAAACTGTTTTTT	CAWSPGTSEEKLFF	TRBV30	.	TRBJ1-4	.